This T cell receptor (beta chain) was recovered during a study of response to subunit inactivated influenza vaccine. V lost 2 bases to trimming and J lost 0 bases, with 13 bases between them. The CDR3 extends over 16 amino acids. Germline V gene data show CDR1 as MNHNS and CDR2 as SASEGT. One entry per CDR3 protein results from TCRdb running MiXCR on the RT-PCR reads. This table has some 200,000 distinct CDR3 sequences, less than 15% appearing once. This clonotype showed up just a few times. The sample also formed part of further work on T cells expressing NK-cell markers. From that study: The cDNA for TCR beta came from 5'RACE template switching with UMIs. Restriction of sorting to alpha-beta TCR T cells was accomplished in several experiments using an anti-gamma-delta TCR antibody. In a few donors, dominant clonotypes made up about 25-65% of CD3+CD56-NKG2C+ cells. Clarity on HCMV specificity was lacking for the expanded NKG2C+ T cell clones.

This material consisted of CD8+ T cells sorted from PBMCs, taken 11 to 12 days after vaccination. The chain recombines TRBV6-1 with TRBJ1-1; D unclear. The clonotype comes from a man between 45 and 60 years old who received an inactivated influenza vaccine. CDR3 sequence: CASSEIRGGLNTEAFF. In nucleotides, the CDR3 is TGTGCCAGCAGTGAAATCCGGGGAGGTTTGAACACTGAAGCTTTCTTT.